Included here is one T cell receptor (beta chain) sequence, with context. Its matching antigen is unknown. This specimen comes from a study of CD8+ T cells in alopecia areata. For the study at large: Affected scalp percentage determined the severity score of treated patients. Whole-study findings and limits: Persistence in scalp and blood during tofacitinib was observed for many expanded lesional clones. Administration of tofacitinib significantly diminished scalp clonality and expanded CD8+ clones within the top 100.

RNA was extracted and reverse transcribed into cDNA as the sequencing template. Repertoires were generated with immunoSEQ multiplex PCR, while TCRdb's copy carries only in-frame clones and drops some. This repertoire shows about 200,000 clones, 55% to 70% found once; its top ten account for 3% to 3.5%. Treatment meaning: oral pan-JAK inhibitor, 5-10 mg twice daily. From PBMCs, CD4+ and CD8+ T cells were sorted. There are 12 residues in the CDR3. Trimming at V came to 6 bases and at J to 3 bases, leaving 2 bases not matched to a gene. From germline, CDR1 is GTSNPN and CDR2 SVGIG (reference sequence). The source material was CD4+ T cells sorted from blood, sampled at week 4, from a patient treated with tofacitinib. V gene TRBV30 combines with J gene TRBJ2-7; TRBD2 matches at 10 bases. The origin of this receptor is a human donor with alopecia areata. The CDR3 region is CACSSGGYEQYF. The CDR3 bases are TGTGCCTGTTCTAGCGGGGGCTACGAGCAGTACTTC.